The clone carrying this T cell receptor (beta chain) was observed a handful of times. Its antigen is as yet unknown. Trimming cost V 9 bases and J 0 bases; bases outside gene matches: 9. This CDR3 comprises 15 residues. Germline values: CDR1 SNHLY, CDR2 FYNNEI. The PCR made use of 60 Vbeta and 13 Jbeta primers. Assay: immunoSEQ multiplex PCR; the TCRdb copy retains only in-frame clones and omits some. The profile shows under 150,000 clones, around three quarters of them singletons. Whereas donors were nominally healthy upon sampling, unrecorded immune exposures were probable. This entry comes from a study of cytomegalovirus exposure and HLA in healthy donors. Study outcomes and limitations: HLA allele associations emerged for some 16,000 TCR beta sequences in a later analysis, at 0.05 false discovery rate. The authors later found most CMV-associated TCR beta chains appeared HLA-restricted. A link between a missense DCLRE1C variant and TCR beta V- and J-gene trimming emerged from a later analysis.

The sequence derives from a man aged 18-30 years in good health and CMV-seronegative. Sequencing was done on a sample of PBMCs. The V call is TRBV2, the J call TRBJ1-1, with 8 bases that match TRBD1. The CDR3 DNA is TGTGCCAGGGGACAGGAAAGAAGCCTGAACACTGAAGCTTTCTTT. Protein: CARGQERSLNTEAFF.